What follows describes a single TCR beta chain. Its target is unknown. The sample is drawn from a study of cytomegalovirus exposure and HLA in healthy donors. Study-level findings and limits: Specificity for CMV antigens was confirmed in vitro for a few of the CMV-associated chains.

It was with 60 Vbeta and 13 Jbeta primers that the PCR ran. Data came from immunoSEQ multiplex PCR; TCRdb stores just in-frame clones and leaves some out. The sample has about 200,000 clones, approximately 78% seen once. Germline assignment: CDR1 GTSNPN and CDR2 SVGIG (reference sequence). V was cut by 1 base and J by 8 bases, with 15 bases left in between. The length of the CDR3 is 14 residues. This clonotype was obtained from a woman in her 40s in good health and CMV-seronegative. This sequence joins TRBV30 and TRBJ1-5, with D maybe TRBD1 (6 bases). The sample comprised PBMCs. This CDR3 reads CAWSAEWGLEPQHF. Here the CDR3 DNA reads TGTGCCTGGAGTGCGGAGTGGGGGCTGGAGCCCCAGCATTTT.